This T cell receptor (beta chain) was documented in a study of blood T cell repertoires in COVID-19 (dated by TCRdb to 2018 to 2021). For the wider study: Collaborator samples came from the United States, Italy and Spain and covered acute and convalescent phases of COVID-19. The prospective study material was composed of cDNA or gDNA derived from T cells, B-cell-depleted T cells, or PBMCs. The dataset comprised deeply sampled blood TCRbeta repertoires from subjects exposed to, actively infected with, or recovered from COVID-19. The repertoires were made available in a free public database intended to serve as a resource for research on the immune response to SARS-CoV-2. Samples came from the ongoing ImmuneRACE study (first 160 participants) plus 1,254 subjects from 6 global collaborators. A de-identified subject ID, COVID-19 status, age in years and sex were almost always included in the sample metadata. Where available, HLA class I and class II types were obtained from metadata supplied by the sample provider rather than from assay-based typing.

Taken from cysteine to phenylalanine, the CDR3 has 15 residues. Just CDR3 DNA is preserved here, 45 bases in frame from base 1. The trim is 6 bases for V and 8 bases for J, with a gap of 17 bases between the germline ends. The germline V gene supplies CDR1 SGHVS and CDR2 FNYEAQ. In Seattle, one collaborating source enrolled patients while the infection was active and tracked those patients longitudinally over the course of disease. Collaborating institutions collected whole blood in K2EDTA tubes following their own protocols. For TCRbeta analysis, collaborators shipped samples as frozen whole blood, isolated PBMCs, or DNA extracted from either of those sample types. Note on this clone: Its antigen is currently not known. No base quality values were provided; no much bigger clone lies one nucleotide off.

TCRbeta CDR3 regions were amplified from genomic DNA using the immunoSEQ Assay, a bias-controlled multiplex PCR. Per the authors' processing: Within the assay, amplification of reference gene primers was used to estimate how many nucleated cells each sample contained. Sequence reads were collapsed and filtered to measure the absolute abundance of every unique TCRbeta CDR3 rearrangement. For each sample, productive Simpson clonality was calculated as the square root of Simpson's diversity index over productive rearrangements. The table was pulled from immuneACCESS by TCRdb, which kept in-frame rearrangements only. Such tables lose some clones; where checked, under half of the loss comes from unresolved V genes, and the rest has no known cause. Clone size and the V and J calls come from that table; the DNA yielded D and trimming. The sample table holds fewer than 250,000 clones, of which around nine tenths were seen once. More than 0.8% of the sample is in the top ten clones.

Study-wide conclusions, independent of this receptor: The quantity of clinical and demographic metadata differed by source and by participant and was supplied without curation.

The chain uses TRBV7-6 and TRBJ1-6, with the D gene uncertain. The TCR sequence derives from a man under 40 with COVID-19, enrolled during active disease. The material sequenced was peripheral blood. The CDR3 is CASSLNPLGDSPLHF. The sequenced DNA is TGTGCCAGCAGTCTAAATCCCCTTGGAGATTCACCCCTCCACTTT.